This note documents a single T cell receptor beta chain sequence. Antigen: not known. Germline values: CDR1 DFQATT, CDR2 SNEGSKA (reference sequence). Deletions cut 6 bases from V and 1 base from J, with 6 bases between. This CDR3 spans 11 amino acids. The data are from a study of T cell responses to AZD1222 COVID-19 vaccine. Study conclusions and caveats: Only 6 or 7 people who got AZD1222 tested seropositive at baseline.

The data were produced by immunoSEQ multiplex PCR, yet TCRdb's version contains in-frame clones alone and is incomplete. The data hold roughly 150,000 clones, with over 90% observed a single time. The sequenced sample was peripheral blood, obtained on day 0 of AZD1222 vaccination. This rearrangement joins TRBV20-1 to TRBJ1-1; no clear D gene. The sequence derives from an adult in good health. CDR3: CSASQNTEAFF. In DNA form, the CDR3 reads TGCAGTGCGTCCCAGAACACTGAAGCTTTCTTT.